This T cell receptor beta chain was recorded in a study of blood T cell repertoires in COVID-19. Overall study: The origin of the acute and convalescent COVID-19 samples was the United States, Italy and Spain. The analysed material was cDNA or gDNA that came from T cells, B-cell-depleted T cells, or PBMCs.

This CDR3 contains 15 residues. V gave up 4 bases and J gave up 0 bases; unmatched junction bases: 4. Per the germline V gene, CDR1 is MRHNA and CDR2 is SNTAGT. As handled by the study authors: Amplification of reference gene primers was used by the study to estimate nucleated cell counts. TCRdb's copy holds only in-frame clones and misses some; the assay was immunoSEQ multiplex PCR. V, J and clone size are taken as reported in that table, and D and trimming were inferred from the DNA itself. The table records approximately 350,000 clones, about 90% of them present only once. This clonotype originated in a man aged 40-50 years with acute or convalescent COVID-19. The chain combines TRBV6-4 with TRBJ2-7; 9 positions match TRBD2. Sequenced sample: peripheral blood. The CDR3 DNA is TGTGCCAGCAGTGGGTTAGCGGGAGACTCCTACGAGCAGTACTTC. As protein: CASSGLAGDSYEQYF.